The next 24 T cell receptor beta chains were all read from a single sample in a study of CD8 T cells in Susac syndrome. Reverse transcription of 0.5 to 1 ug RNA was carried out with random hexamers. TCRdb itself ran the immunoSEQ multiplex PCR reads through MiXCR, one entry per CDR3 protein. The data hold nearly 25,000 distinct CDR3 sequences, with just under 95% observed a single time. The sample taken for sequencing was CD8+ T cells from PBMCs. The receptors here all came from a human donor with Susac syndrome.

The chain recombines TRBV3-1 with TRBJ2-3; possibly TRBD1 or TRBD2 for D (5 bases each). The ends were cut back, 4 bases at V and 5 bases at J, with 19 bases in the middle. The CDR3 has 16 residues. Looked up from germline, CDR1 is LGHDT and CDR2 is YNNKEL (reference sequence). The CDR3 loop reads CASSPGEGILGDTQYF. As DNA, the CDR3 is TGTGCCAGCAGCCCCGGAGAGGGGATCCTCGGAGATACGCAGTATTTT.

The chain recombines TRBV20-1 with TRBJ2-5, with D uncertain. The CDR3 totals 13 residues. The V end lost 5 bases, the J end lost 7 bases, and 17 bases lay between the germline ends. The V gene's germline CDR1 is DFQATT and CDR2 SNEGSKA (reference sequence). The CDR3 DNA reads as TGCAGTGCTCCTCCCCGACTCCAGCGGACCCAGTACTTC. Its translation is CSAPPRLQRTQYF.

The CDR3: CASSLSKRGGAPRNEQFF. The CDR3 DNA reads TGTGCCAGCAGTTTAAGTAAGCGGGGGGGCGCACCCCGAAATGAGCAGTTCTTC. The rearrangement uses TRBV27 and TRBJ2-1, with 10 bases lining up with TRBD2. The CDR3 has 18 residues. V was pared by 2 bases and J by 7 bases, with 14 bases of the junction left unmatched. CDR1 and CDR2 from the germline V gene are MNHEY and SMNVEV (reference sequence).

This chain's CDR3 is CASSYVEGENIQYF. CDR3 nucleotides: TGTGCCAGCAGTTATGTAGAAGGGGAGAACATTCAGTACTTC. This chain links TRBV6-5 with TRBJ2-4; D possibly uses TRBD1 or TRBD2 (5 bases each). V was pared by 3 bases and J by 7 bases, with 13 bases between. The CDR3 runs 14 residues. Germline assignment: CDR1 MNHEY and CDR2 SVGAGI.

The CDR3 DNA follows: TGTGCCAGCGCTGGTAACTATGGCTACACCTTC. Translation gives CASAGNYGYTF. The rearrangement joins TRBV6-2 or TRBV6-3 to TRBJ1-2; D remains unclear. The ends were cut back, 8 bases at V and 1 base at J, with 5 bases in the middle. The CDR3 has 11 amino acids. Germline CDR1 and CDR2: MNHEY and SVGEGT.

The chain combines TRBV7-9 with TRBJ1-4; no clear D. V was cut by 5 bases and J by 6 bases, with 16 bases left in between. Germline CDR1 SEHNR, CDR2 FQNEAQ (reference sequence). The CDR3 contains 15 residues. Here the CDR3 reads CASSRVGGLDEKLFF. CDR3 DNA: TGTGCCAGCAGCCGAGTCGGTGGGCTAGATGAAAAACTGTTTTTT.

This clonotype was seen a single time. The chain employs TRBV5-8 and TRBJ2-7; TRBD1 agrees at 10 bases. Trimming removed 3 bases from V and 4 bases from J; junction bases left unmatched: 4. Per the germline V gene, CDR1 is SGHTS and CDR2 is YDEGEE. CDR3 length: 14 residues. The DNA of the CDR3 is TGTGCCAGCAGCTGGGGGACAGGGGAATACGAGCAGTACTTC. This encodes CASSWGTGEYEQYF.

The chain is built from TRBV13 and TRBJ2-7; the match to TRBD1 covers 8 bases. The ends lost 3 bases at V and 1 base at J; junction bases unmatched: 2. Germline assignment: CDR1 PRHDT and CDR2 FYEKMQ (reference sequence). This CDR3 is 14 amino acids long. The CDR3 DNA reads as TGTGCCAGCAGCTTGCAGGGGGCTTCCTACGAGCAGTACTTC. Protein sequence: CASSLQGASYEQYF.

The rearrangement links TRBV18 to TRBJ2-6; D is uncertain. V dropped 3 bases and J dropped 0 bases, with 12 bases sitting between them. The CDR3 has 17 residues. Germline V CDR1 and CDR2: KGHSH, LQKENI. In nucleotides, the CDR3 is TGTGCCAGCTCACCTTCGTCGTCGGACTCTGGGGCCAACGTCCTGACTTTC. Translated: CASSPSSSDSGANVLTF. Using reference TRBV18 and TRBJ2-6 for the parts outside the CDR3, the full variable domain is NAGVMQNPRHLVRRRGQEARLRCSPMKGHSHVYWYRQLPEEGLKFMVYLQKENIIDESGMPKERFSAEFPKEGPSILRIQQVVRGDSAAYFCASSPSSSDSGANVLTFGAGSRLTVL.

The chain is built from TRBV13 and TRBJ1-3, with a possible D match to TRBD1 (5 bases). Trimming shortened V by 3 bases and J by 4 bases, and 16 bases separated the two germline ends. Germline loops: CDR1 PRHDT, CDR2 FYEKMQ (reference sequence). The CDR3 is made up of 16 amino acids. CDR3 in amino acids: CASSLEGGAPGNTIYF. DNA for the CDR3: TGTGCCAGCAGCTTGGAGGGCGGGGCGCCCGGAAACACCATATATTTT.

The rearrangement joins TRBV6-5 to TRBJ2-5; TRBD1 aligns across 8 bases. Trimming at V came to 4 bases and at J to 5 bases, leaving 12 bases not matched to a gene. Germline CDR1 is MNHEY and CDR2 is SVGAGI. The CDR3 loop spans 16 amino acids. For the CDR3, the DNA is TGTGCCAGCAGTTCGCGGTGGCAGGGGGCTTTTGAGACCCAGTACTTC. It is translated as CASSSRWQGAFETQYF.

This chain links TRBV6-4 with TRBJ2-3, with TRBD2 identical over 8 bases. This CDR3 contains 17 residues. Trimming at V came to 3 bases and at J to 5 bases, leaving 13 bases not matched to a gene. CDR1 is MRHNA and CDR2 is SNTAGT in the germline V gene. The CDR3 region has the DNA TGTGCCAGCAGTGAATTTATTGGCGGGGGGCCGATAGATACGCAGTATTTT. Its translation: CASSEFIGGGPIDTQYF.

The genes are TRBV3-1 and TRBJ2-7; D may be TRBD2 (5 bases). CDR1 is LGHDT, CDR2 YNNKEL, per germline (reference sequence). There are 13 residues in the CDR3. Trimming stripped 1 base from V and 7 bases from J, with 11 bases between. CDR3 sequence (DNA): TGTGCCAGCAGCCAAGCAGGACTGGGAGAGCAGTACTTC. This encodes CASSQAGLGEQYF.

The chain recombines TRBV27 with TRBJ2-3; the D gene is possibly TRBD1 (6 bases). Trimming stripped 4 bases from V and 6 bases from J, with 20 bases between. Germline V lookup: CDR1 MNHEY, CDR2 SMNVEV (reference sequence). This CDR3 is built from 16 residues. In nucleotides, the CDR3 is TGTGCCAGCAGTTACAGCGAAGGGGAGAGGGGGGATACGCAGTATTTT. Translated, it gives CASSYSEGERGDTQYF.

This clonotype has just one count. The rearrangement uses TRBV15 and TRBJ2-1; TRBD2 agrees at 8 bases. V lost 0 bases and J lost 3; bases outside the gene matches: 13. The CDR3 has 19 residues. Germline assignment: CDR1 LNHNV and CDR2 YYDKDF (reference sequence). CDR3 sequence reads: CATSRDTADAGGYYNEQFF. The DNA for the CDR3 is TGTGCCACCAGCAGAGATACGGCGGACGCGGGGGGCTACTACAATGAGCAGTTCTTC.

The chain links TRBV10-3 to TRBJ2-7; TRBD1 might be the D (6 bases). The CDR3 has 16 residues. Germline assignment: CDR1 ENHRY and CDR2 SYGVKD. V was pared by 0 bases and J by 2 bases, with 14 bases between. Here the CDR3 reads CAISESFRDNAYEQYF. CDR3 in DNA: TGTGCCATCAGTGAGTCGTTTAGGGACAACGCCTACGAGCAGTACTTC.

J is TRBJ2-7 and V is TRBV28, with D tentatively TRBD1 (6 bases). The CDR3 is made up of 16 amino acids. The V end was cut by 1 base, the J end by 0 bases, with 13 bases between. CDR1 is MDHEN and CDR2 is SYDVKM in the germline V gene. In nucleotides, the CDR3 is TGTGCCAGCAGTTTATTCCCAGGGGCGAACTCCTACGAGCAGTACTTC. It encodes CASSLFPGANSYEQYF.

V usage is TRBV6-2 or TRBV6-3 and J usage is TRBJ2-1; 7 nucleotides agree with TRBD2. This CDR3 comprises 15 residues. CDR1 and CDR2 from the germline V gene are MNHEY and SVGEGT. The ends lost 4 bases at V and 0 bases at J; junction bases unmatched: 3. Here the CDR3 DNA reads TGTGCCAGCAGTTCCACTAGCGCCTCCTACAATGAGCAGTTCTTC. This encodes CASSSTSASYNEQFF.

This chain uses TRBV28 with TRBJ2-2; 8 bases are a match to TRBD1. Per the germline V gene, CDR1 is MDHEN and CDR2 is SYDVKM. The CDR3 has 18 amino acids. V lost 8 bases and J lost 5; bases outside the gene matches: 19. CDR3 loop: CASLRPQSTGGWTGELFF. The CDR3 DNA reads as TGTGCCAGCCTAAGGCCTCAATCCACAGGGGGTTGGACCGGGGAGCTGTTTTTT.

The chain has TRBV28 and TRBJ2-7, with D unclear. Germline CDR1 MDHEN, CDR2 SYDVKM. V was trimmed by 9 bases and J by 6 bases, leaving 9 bases between them. This CDR3 contains 10 residues. CDR3: CARGGSEQYF. The CDR3 region has the DNA TGTGCCAGAGGCGGTTCCGAGCAGTACTTC.

V is TRBV3-1 and J is TRBJ2-5; possible D gene TRBD1, 6 bases. There are 16 residues in the CDR3. Trimming took off 4 bases at V and 6 bases at J, with 21 bases between the two ends. Germline V lookup: CDR1 LGHDT, CDR2 YNNKEL (reference sequence). As DNA, the CDR3 is TGTGCCAGCAGCCCACGACAGGAGACGGGCCCCCAGACCCAGTACTTC. Its translation: CASSPRQETGPQTQYF.

J is TRBJ2-1 and V is TRBV28; D is unresolved. This CDR3 has 14 amino acids. V lost 4 bases to trimming and J lost 10 bases, with 17 bases between them. CDR1 is MDHEN and CDR2 is SYDVKM in the germline V gene. The CDR3 DNA sequence: TGTGCCAGCAGTTATGTTCTACAGCGACTCGAGCAGTTCTTC. Translating gives CASSYVLQRLEQFF.

The CDR3: CASSQARGLYEQYF. CDR3 in DNA: TGCGCCAGCAGCCAAGCCAGGGGGCTCTACGAGCAGTACTTC. The chain has TRBV4-3 and TRBJ2-7; 8 positions match TRBD1. The V gene's germline CDR1 is LGHNA and CDR2 YSLEER. The CDR3 consists of 14 residues. V was pared by 1 base and J by 3 bases, with 2 bases of the junction left unmatched.

The V and J genes are TRBV4-1 and TRBJ2-1, with a possible D match to TRBD1 (5 bases). V lost 2 bases to trimming and J lost 5 bases, with 19 bases between them. This CDR3 region has 17 residues. The germline CDR1 and CDR2 sequences are MGHRA and YSYEKL. CDR3 in DNA: TGCGCCAGCAGCCAAAAGAAAAGTACAGACAGAGACAATGAGCAGTTCTTC. Amino acids: CASSQKKSTDRDNEQFF.